This T cell receptor beta chain was documented in a study of cytomegalovirus exposure and HLA in healthy donors. PCR amplification relied on 60 Vbeta primers (plus 13 Jbeta primers). Method: immunoSEQ multiplex PCR; TCRdb's copy keeps in-frame clones and lacks some. The sample has roughly 150,000 clones, approximately 78% seen once. Study-level findings and limits: Compared with the roughly 700-donor mean, an Asian-associated ancestry cluster reportedly had fewer N-insertions, according to a later analysis. Roughly uniform depth of sequencing across donors was assumed in presence/absence analyses. Common viral pathogens seemed to be connected with several of the most significant clusters, according to a later analysis.

To note about this clone: Its antigen is undetermined.

CDR1 is SQVTM and CDR2 is ANQGSEA in the germline V gene. V was pared by 8 bases and J by 0 bases, with 27 bases between. The CDR3 has 18 residues. The sequence came from a woman in her thirties or forties in good health and CMV-seropositive. V gene TRBV29-1 combines with J gene TRBJ2-3, with TRBD2 as a possible D gene (6 bases). Sequencing used PBMCs. The DNA of the CDR3 is TGCAGCTCCCGAGGTACGGGGGTTAGCGGTCCTAGCACAGATACGCAGTATTTT. Translated: CSSRGTGVSGPSTDTQYF.